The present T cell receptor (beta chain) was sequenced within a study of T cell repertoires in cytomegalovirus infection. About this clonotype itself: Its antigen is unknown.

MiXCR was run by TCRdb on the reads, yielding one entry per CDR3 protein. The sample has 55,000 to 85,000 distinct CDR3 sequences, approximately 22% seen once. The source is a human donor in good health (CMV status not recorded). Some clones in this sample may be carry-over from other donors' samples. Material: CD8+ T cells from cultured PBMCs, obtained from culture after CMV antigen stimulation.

The CDR3 DNA follows: TGTGCCAGCAGCTTATTCACAGAGGGGGGGGAAAACATTCAGTACTTC. Translating gives CASSLFTEGGENIQYF. V and J are TRBV7-8 and TRBJ2-4; D perhaps matches TRBD2 (7 bases). In germline, CDR1 is SGHVS, CDR2 FQNEAQ. There are 16 residues in the CDR3. Trimming took 2 bases from V and 5 from J, leaving 16 bases between them.